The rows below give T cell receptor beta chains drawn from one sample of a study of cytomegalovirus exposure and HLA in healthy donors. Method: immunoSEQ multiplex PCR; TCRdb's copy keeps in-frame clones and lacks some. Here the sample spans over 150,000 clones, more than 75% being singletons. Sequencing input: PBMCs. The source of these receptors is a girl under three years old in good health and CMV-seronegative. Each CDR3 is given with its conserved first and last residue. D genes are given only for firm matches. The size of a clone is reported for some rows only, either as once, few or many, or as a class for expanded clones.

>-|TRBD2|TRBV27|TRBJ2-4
CASSPKTPGLAIAKNIQYF
TGTGCCAGCAGTCCAAAGACCCCCGGACTAGCGATAGCCAAAAACATTCAGTACTTC
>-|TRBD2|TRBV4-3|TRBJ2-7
CASSQEGGGVVYEQYF
TGCGCCAGCAGCCAAGAGGGGGGAGGGGTGGTATACGAGCAGTACTTC
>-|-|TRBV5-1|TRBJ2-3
CASSATGADTQYF
TGCGCCAGCAGCGCCACAGGCGCCGATACGCAGTATTTT
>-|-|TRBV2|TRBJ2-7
CASSERATSYEQYF
TGTGCCAGCAGTGAAAGAGCGACTTCCTACGAGCAGTACTTC
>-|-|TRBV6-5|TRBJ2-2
CASSRGGGNTGELFF
TGTGCCAGCAGCCGCGGGGGCGGGAATACCGGGGAGCTGTTTTTT
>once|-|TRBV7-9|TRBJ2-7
CASSLVAEEQYF
TGTGCCAGCAGCTTAGTGGCGGAGGAGCAGTACTTC
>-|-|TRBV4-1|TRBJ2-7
CASSQVGGLSYEQYF
TGCGCCAGCAGCCAAGTTGGGGGCCTCTCCTACGAGCAGTACTTC
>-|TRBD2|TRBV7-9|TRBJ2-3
CAISSGGTDTQYF
TGTGCCATTTCTAGCGGAGGCACAGATACGCAGTATTTT
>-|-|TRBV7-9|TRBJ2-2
CSSTFSTGELFF
TGTTCCAGCACCTTCTCGACCGGGGAGCTGTTTTTT
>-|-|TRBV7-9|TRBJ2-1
CASSPPEGPMRNEQFF
TGTGCCAGCAGCCCCCCGGAGGGCCCGATGCGCAATGAGCAGTTCTTC
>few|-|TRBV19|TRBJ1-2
CATREARSYYGYTF
TGTGCCACGAGAGAGGCCAGAAGTTACTATGGCTACACCTTC
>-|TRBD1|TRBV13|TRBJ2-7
CASSLSGTGVWEQYF
TGTGCCAGCAGCTTATCTGGGACAGGGGTCTGGGAGCAGTACTTC
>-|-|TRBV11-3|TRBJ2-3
CASSLQGTSTDTQYF
TGTGCCAGCAGCTTACAGGGAACTAGCACAGATACGCAGTATTTT
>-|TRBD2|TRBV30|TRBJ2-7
CAWNGGSRGYEQYF
TGTGCCTGGAACGGGGGGTCGAGGGGCTACGAGCAGTACTTC
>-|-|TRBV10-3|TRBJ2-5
CAIGQDLQETQYF
TGTGCCATCGGGCAAGATCTCCAAGAGACCCAGTACTTC
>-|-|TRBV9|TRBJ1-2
CASSPLGGKKFFGYTF
TGTGCCAGCAGCCCCCTTGGGGGGAAGAAATTTTTTGGCTACACCTTC
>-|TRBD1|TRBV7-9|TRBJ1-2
CASSLADRGRNGYTF
TGTGCCAGCAGCTTAGCGGACAGGGGGCGAAATGGCTACACCTTC
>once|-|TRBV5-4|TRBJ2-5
CASSLGSRAGRETQYF
TGTGCCAGCAGCTTGGGGTCTCGCGCGGGGCGGGAGACCCAGTACTTC
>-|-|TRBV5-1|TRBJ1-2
CASSSTGQGIYGYTF
TGCGCCAGCAGCTCGACCGGGCAGGGAATCTATGGCTACACCTTC
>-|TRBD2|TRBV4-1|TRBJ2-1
CASSQDERGGPYNEQFF
TGCGCCAGCAGCCAAGATGAGCGGGGGGGCCCCTACAATGAGCAGTTCTTC
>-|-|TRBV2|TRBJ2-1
CASNANYNEQFF
TGTGCCAGCAACGCGAACTACAATGAGCAGTTCTTC
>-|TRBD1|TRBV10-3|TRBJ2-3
CAISESTGGLDTQYF
TGTGCCATCAGTGAGTCAACAGGGGGTTTAGATACGCAGTATTTT
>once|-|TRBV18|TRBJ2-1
CASSPPRGWSEQFF
TGTGCCAGCTCACCTCCGAGAGGGTGGAGTGAGCAGTTCTTC
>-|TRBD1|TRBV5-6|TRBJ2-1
CASSQARQGWNEQFF
TGTGCCAGCAGCCAAGCCCGACAGGGGTGGAATGAGCAGTTCTTC